Shown below are 3 T cell receptor beta chains from a single sample sequenced in a study of blood T cell repertoires in COVID-19. Generated by immunoSEQ multiplex PCR, the TCRdb table keeps only in-frame clones and is missing some. The sample has about 230,000 clones, around 83% seen once; the top ten hold approximately 5.4%. The sample was peripheral blood. The receptors here all came from a man aged 80 or over with acute or convalescent COVID-19.

The J gene is TRBJ2-5, the V gene TRBV5-1; TRBD2 is a possible D gene (6 bases). Germline V lookup: CDR1 SGHRS, CDR2 YFSETQ. V dropped 4 bases and J dropped 5 bases, with 18 bases sitting between them. This CDR3 comprises 15 residues. CDR3 sequence: CASSMWLGGSETQYF. The CDR3 DNA sequence: TGCGCCAGCAGCATGTGGTTAGGAGGGTCCGAGACCCAGTACTTC.

The chain employs TRBV10-3 and TRBJ2-2; TRBD1 agrees at 9 bases. V lost 2 bases, J lost 2 bases, and 3 bases stayed unmatched. In germline, CDR1 is ENHRY, CDR2 SYGVKD. The CDR3 has 16 amino acids. The CDR3 loop reads CAISERTGDNTGELFF. CDR3 nucleotides: TGTGCCATCAGTGAGCGGACAGGGGACAACACCGGGGAGCTGTTTTTT.

The chain joins TRBV29-1 to TRBJ2-3, with D tentatively TRBD1 (5 bases). Germline CDR1 SQVTM, CDR2 ANQGSEA. Trimming took off 3 bases at V and 2 bases at J, with 9 bases between the two ends. The CDR3 totals 13 residues. The CDR3 DNA is TGCAGCGTTGATCAGGGAATCACAGATACGCAGTATTTT. Its translation is CSVDQGITDTQYF.